This paragraph covers one T cell receptor beta chain sequence. A read error may be the cause here, since a much bigger clone is one base away. The sample originates from a study of T-cell reconstitution after alpha-beta-depleted transplantation in children. Unique molecular identifiers were incorporated during preparation of the TCRbeta library. TCRdb re-called the PCR reads through MiXCR, storing one row per CDR3 protein. The repertoire has about 230,000 distinct CDR3 sequences, 9.7% of them found once; the top ten carry 5% to 5.5%. CDR1 is DFQATT, CDR2 SNEGSKA, per germline (reference sequence). The CDR3 is made up of 14 amino acids.

This chain uses TRBV20-1 with TRBJ1-2; 7 positions agree with TRBD1. The TCR originated in a human donor who donated a stem cell graft to a child with SCID. Sequencing was performed on PBMCs from the stem cell graft donor, taken from the stem cell graft. CDR3 protein: CSASRGHTNNGYTF. DNA of the CDR3: TGCAGTGCTAGTAGGGGGCATACTAACAATGGCTACACCTTC.